This T cell receptor beta chain was identified during a study of cytomegalovirus exposure and HLA in healthy donors. Study-level results: Both high specificity and high sensitivity reportedly marked the classifier's diagnosis of cytomegalovirus status. It is likely that the observed cluster of highly shared sequence variants was a sequencing artifact. A further, later analysis showed that HLA-associated TCR beta chains (compared with equally common others) were more clonally expanded.

Germline trimming cut 0 bases from V and 5 bases from J; bases unmatched to any gene: 9. The CDR3 contains 18 residues. The germline V gene has CDR1 SGHTA and CDR2 FQGNSA. A remark on this clone: Antigen specificity is unknown.

The PCR ran on 60 Vbeta and 13 Jbeta primers. Methods used by the authors: Tens of millions of unique TCR beta chains, 8.5 million to 14 million shared, were counted in a later analysis. Assay: immunoSEQ multiplex PCR; the TCRdb copy retains only in-frame clones and omits some. For V, J and clone size, that table is used; D and trimming come from the DNA. The table lists about 150,000 clones, approximately 82% of them singletons, with under 8.5% in the top ten. V is TRBV7-2 and J is TRBJ2-3; 12 positions agree with TRBD2. The source material was PBMCs. This TCR derives from a woman aged 45-65 years in good health and CMV-seropositive. The CDR3 DNA sequence: TGTGCCAGCAGCTTAGCGCTAGCGGGGGGGTATCGAGGAGATACGCAGTATTTT. As protein: CASSLALAGGYRGDTQYF.